The 22 T cell receptor beta chains presented below share a single source sample, sequenced in a study of long-term antiretroviral therapy in people with HIV. This was the immunoSEQ v3.0 assay at survey level. Measured with immunoSEQ multiplex PCR; TCRdb has only the in-frame clones, and not every one. The sample carries about 39,000 clones, approximately 85% recorded once. The sample here was unsorted PBMCs, taken 3.1 years after starting antiretroviral therapy. All receptors come from a woman between 50 and 59 years old with HIV.

The gene calls are TRBV5-1 and TRBJ1-2; TRBD1 agrees at 11 bases. Unmatched junction bases numbered 5, after V lost 4 bases and J lost 6 bases. This CDR3 region has 14 residues. Per germline, CDR1 SGHRS and CDR2 YFSETQ. DNA for the CDR3: TGCGCCAGCAGCGTGGACAGGGGGCAGGATGGCTACACCTTC. This encodes CASSVDRGQDGYTF.

This chain uses TRBV7-8 with TRBJ2-3; D is unclear. V lost 5 bases and J 4 bases, leaving 7 bases between the germline ends. CDR3 length equals 12 residues. The germline V gene encodes CDR1 SGHVS and CDR2 FQNEAQ. DNA of the CDR3: TGTGCCAGCAGCCAACAGTCAGATACGCAGTATTTT. This translates into CASSQQSDTQYF.

CDR3 in DNA: TGTGCCAGCAGTTTGGACGGGACGGAGCCCACAGATACGCAGTATTTT. Translation gives CASSLDGTEPTDTQYF. This rearrangement joins TRBV27 to TRBJ2-3; D possibly matches TRBD1 or TRBD2 (5 bases each). Trimming left V 3 bases short and J 2 bases short, with 15 bases between. CDR1 and CDR2 from the germline V gene are MNHEY and SMNVEV (reference sequence). This CDR3 spans 16 amino acids.

The chain links TRBV19 to TRBJ1-1; possible D gene TRBD1, 6 bases. In germline, CDR1 is LNHDA, CDR2 SQIVND (reference sequence). This CDR3 is built from 15 residues. V lost 6 bases to trimming and J lost 1 base, with 15 bases between them. The CDR3 spells CASRIQGVGNTEAFF. CDR3 DNA sequence: TGTGCCAGTAGGATACAGGGAGTAGGGAACACTGAAGCTTTCTTT.

In DNA, the CDR3 is TGTGCCAGTAGTATTTTGCAGGGCACCCAGGATGGCTACACCTTC. As protein: CASSILQGTQDGYTF. The chain combines TRBV19 with TRBJ1-2; TRBD1 might be the D (5 bases). The length of the CDR3 is 15 residues. The germline gives CDR1 LNHDA, CDR2 SQIVND (reference sequence). V shed 3 bases and J shed 6 bases, with 17 bases lying between them.

This rearrangement joins TRBV5-6 to TRBJ1-1, with 9 bases identical to TRBD1. The CDR3 has 16 amino acids. The V gene end was trimmed by 3 bases and the J gene end by 6 bases; junction bases not matched to a gene: 12. CDR1 SGHDT and CDR2 YYEEEE come from the germline V gene. The CDR3 DNA follows: TGTGCCAGCAGCTGGGCACAGGGGGCGAAGGCCGCTGAAGCTTTCTTT. This codes for CASSWAQGAKAAEAFF.

V usage is TRBV4-1 and J usage is TRBJ2-3; 16 bases fit TRBD2. The germline V gene has CDR1 MGHRA and CDR2 YSYEKL. CDR3 length: 21 amino acids. The J segment lost 5 bases and the V segment lost 3 bases, leaving 17 bases of the junction unmatched. This CDR3 is CASSHSHLGTSGGAEEDTQYF. CDR3 nucleotide sequence: TGCGCCAGCAGCCACTCACACCTGGGGACTAGCGGGGGGGCCGAGGAAGATACGCAGTATTTT.

CDR3 coding DNA: TGTGCCAGCAGTTGGAACACCGGGGAGCTGTTTTTT. This gives the protein CASSWNTGELFF. The chain carries TRBV27 and TRBJ2-2, with unresolved D. The germline CDR1 and CDR2 sequences are MNHEY and SMNVEV (reference sequence). The V end lost 4 bases, the J end lost 1 base, and 1 base lay between the germline ends. The CDR3 totals 12 residues.

This rearrangement joins TRBV19 to TRBJ2-1; 8 positions match TRBD2. V shed 5 bases and J 0 bases; nucleotides not matched to a gene: 12. In germline, CDR1 is LNHDA, CDR2 SQIVND (reference sequence). The CDR3 is made up of 18 amino acids. CDR3 bases: TGTGCCAGTAGTCCCGGGAAAGCGGGGGCCACCTCCTACAATGAGCAGTTCTTC. It yields the protein CASSPGKAGATSYNEQFF.

The chain is built from TRBV15 and TRBJ1-2; D not certain. The CDR3 is 14 amino acids. The germline CDR1 and CDR2 sequences are LNHNV and YYDKDF (reference sequence). Trimming shortened V by 0 bases and J by 4 bases, and 9 bases separated the two germline ends. This CDR3 is CATSRETLGYGYTF. In DNA form, the CDR3 reads TGTGCCACCAGCAGAGAGACGCTTGGCTATGGCTACACCTTC.

The rearrangement joins TRBV27 to TRBJ2-7, with D perhaps TRBD1 or TRBD2 (5 bases each). Germline loops: CDR1 MNHEY, CDR2 SMNVEV (reference sequence). The CDR3 covers 16 residues. Trimming took off 5 bases at V and 3 bases at J, with 20 bases between the two ends. Here the CDR3 DNA reads TGTGCCAGCAGTAGGGGACCGGGACGGAGTTACTACGAGCAGTACTTC. This encodes CASSRGPGRSYYEQYF.

The chain carries TRBV11-2 and TRBJ1-5; D is unresolved. V shed 5 bases and J shed 4 bases, with 6 bases lying between them. This CDR3 contains 12 residues. Germline V gene data show CDR1 as SGHAT and CDR2 as FQNNGV. DNA for the CDR3: TGTGCCAGCAGCACCGAAAATCAGCCCCAGCATTTT. It codes for CASSTENQPQHF.

The V and J genes are TRBV9 and TRBJ2-7, with a tentative D call TRBD1 (5 bases). This CDR3 comprises 14 residues. Trimming cost V 0 bases and J 3 bases, with 10 bases left between them. Germline CDR1 is SGDLS and CDR2 is YYNGEE. The CDR3 DNA follows: TGTGCCAGCAGCGTAGGTTTTAGGGGCTACGAGCAGTACTTC. Protein product: CASSVGFRGYEQYF. Complete variable domain (other parts from reference TRBV9 and TRBJ2-7): DSGVTQTPKHLITATGQRVTLRCSPRSGDLSVYWYQQSLDQGLQFLIQYYNGEERAKGNILERFSAQQFPDLHSELNLSSLELGDSALYFCASSVGFRGYEQYFGPGTRLTVT.

This clone occurred a few times. This chain joins TRBV19 and TRBJ2-3; D call uncertain. Trimming stripped 7 bases from V and 0 bases from J, with 8 bases between. CDR1 and CDR2 (germline): LNHDA, SQIVND (reference sequence). The CDR3 has 13 residues. CDR3 in amino acids: CASKHRSTDTQYF. The CDR3 nucleotides read TGTGCCAGTAAGCACCGAAGCACAGATACGCAGTATTTT.

Judged by abundance, this clone is large. The chain carries TRBV19 and TRBJ1-3; 7 nucleotides match TRBD1. Trimming at V came to 5 bases and at J to 0 bases, leaving 4 bases not matched to a gene. Germline loops: CDR1 LNHDA, CDR2 SQIVND (reference sequence). The length of the CDR3 is 15 residues. The CDR3 protein is CASSGRDSSGNTIYF. The CDR3 region has the DNA TGTGCCAGTAGTGGCCGGGACAGCTCTGGAAACACCATATATTTT.

The chain carries TRBV4-3 and TRBJ2-5; D not certain. Germline V lookup: CDR1 LGHNA, CDR2 YSLEER. Trimming shortened V by 0 bases and J by 5 bases, and 10 bases separated the two germline ends. The CDR3 contains 14 residues. This CDR3 reads CASSQDLGWETQYF. CDR3 nucleotides: TGCGCCAGCAGCCAAGATTTGGGATGGGAGACCCAGTACTTC.

This chain joins TRBV30 and TRBJ1-1; tentative D call: TRBD1 (5 bases). V lost 7 bases and J 2 bases, leaving 11 bases between the germline ends. The CDR3 is made up of 12 amino acids. Germline CDR1 reads GTSNPN; CDR2 reads SVGIG (reference sequence). CDR3 protein: CASRGQNTEAFF. The DNA of the CDR3 is TGTGCCTCCCGAGGACAAAACACTGAAGCTTTCTTT.

This clone was detected only a few times. This chain connects TRBV27 to TRBJ1-5; TRBD1 is a possible D gene (6 bases). The V gene's germline CDR1 is MNHEY and CDR2 SMNVEV (reference sequence). This CDR3 is 13 amino acids long. The V and J ends lost 4 bases and 4 bases respectively, with 8 bases between them. CDR3 nucleotide sequence: TGTGCCAGCAGTTCAGGGGAAAATCAGCCCCAGCATTTT. This codes for CASSSGENQPQHF.

The chain joins TRBV9 to TRBJ2-7; 10 bases line up with TRBD2. This CDR3 spans 15 amino acids. From germline, CDR1 is SGDLS and CDR2 YYNGEE. With V trimmed by 0 bases and J by 6 bases, 6 bases remained unmatched. DNA of the CDR3: TGTGCCAGCAGCGTAGCGGCTAGCGGGGGTGGCGAGCAGTACTTC. Translated: CASSVAASGGGEQYF. Together with reference TRBV9 and TRBJ2-7, the CDR3 gives the full variable domain: DSGVTQTPKHLITATGQRVTLRCSPRSGDLSVYWYQQSLDQGLQFLIQYYNGEERAKGNILERFSAQQFPDLHSELNLSSLELGDSALYFCASSVAASGGGEQYFGPGTRLTVT.

The rearrangement uses TRBV5-1 and TRBJ1-1, with a weak D call TRBD1 (5 bases). V was cut by 2 bases and J by 5 bases, with 10 bases left in between. The CDR3 is 13 amino acids. CDR1 and CDR2 (germline): SGHRS, YFSETQ. The CDR3 loop reads CASSLQVATEAFF. The CDR3 DNA sequence: TGCGCCAGCAGCTTACAGGTTGCGACTGAAGCTTTCTTT.

For the CDR3, the DNA is TGTGCCAGCAGCCCTGGACGGAGCTCCTACGAGCAGTACTTC. As protein: CASSPGRSSYEQYF. This rearrangement joins TRBV7-3 to TRBJ2-7, with D uncertain. CDR3 length equals 14 residues. The ends were cut back, 5 bases at V and 0 bases at J, with 11 bases in the middle. CDR1 SGHTA and CDR2 FQGTGA come from the germline V gene.

The chain uses TRBV4-2 and TRBJ1-3; 7 bases map to TRBD1. The CDR3 contains 16 residues. Germline CDR1 is LGHNA and CDR2 is YNFKEQ. V was clipped by 1 base and J by 1 base; unmatched bases: 4. CDR3 coding DNA: TGTGCCAGCAGCCAAGGGGACAGTTTATCTGGAAACACCATATATTTT. Its protein is CASSQGDSLSGNTIYF.